Following are 8 T cell receptor beta chains from one sample sequenced in a study of regulatory T cells in long-lasting Graves disease. Time point noted: newly diagnosed GD, antithyroid drugs for less than 3 months. The authors made the TCR library using RNA they extracted from PBMCs. Arm-PCR of CDR3 regions and iRepertoire HTBI primers were used to build TCR beta libraries. In TCRdb, the multiplex PCR reads were re-called with MiXCR into one record per CDR3 protein. The sample lists about 360,000 distinct CDR3 sequences; 16% were seen once. This same sample was also part of a study on T cells in Graves' hyperthyroidism and ophthalmopathy.

The sample in question was peripheral blood mononuclear cells (PBMCs), obtained at new diagnosis, from a patient treated with antithyroid drugs. The receptors derive from a young woman with Graves disease.

This clonotype was counted ten times or more. The CDR3: CASSLDVYETQYF. CDR3 in DNA: TGCGCCAGCAGCTTGGATGTTTATGAGACCCAGTACTTC. The J gene is TRBJ2-5, the V gene TRBV5-1; D gene unclear. This CDR3 has 13 residues. Germline-derived CDR1 and CDR2 are SGHRS and YFSETQ. V lost 0 bases and J lost 5, with 8 bases in between. The full variable domain, with the rest looked up from reference TRBV5-1 and TRBJ2-5, is KAGVTQTPRYLIKTRGQQVTLSCSPISGHRSVSWYQQTPGQGLQFLFEYFSETQRNKGNFPGRFSGRQFSNSRSEMNVSTLELGDSALYLCASSLDVYETQYFGPGTRLLVL.

A few counts support this clonotype. The chain employs TRBV18 and TRBJ1-1; tentative D call: TRBD1 (5 bases). The V gene lost 2 bases and the J gene lost 5 bases, with 12 bases spanning the gap. The CDR3 extends over 14 amino acids. Germline CDR1 KGHSH, CDR2 LQKENI. CDR3 in amino acids: CASSPIQGATEAFF. In DNA form, the CDR3 reads TGTGCCAGCTCACCAATTCAGGGTGCTACTGAAGCTTTCTTT.

This clonotype was found many times. In DNA form, the CDR3 reads TGTGCCAGCAGTTATTCGACAGGGATCGATACGCAGTATTTT. This encodes CASSYSTGIDTQYF. The rearrangement links TRBV6-2 or TRBV6-3 to TRBJ2-3, with TRBD1 identical over 7 bases. Germline CDR1 and CDR2: MNHEY and SVGEGT. The CDR3 extends over 14 amino acids. The trim removed 3 bases at V and 6 bases at J, leaving 6 bases unmatched.

The count of this clonotype is one. J is TRBJ2-6 and V is TRBV19; D is ambiguous. Trimming shortened V by 3 bases and J by 0 bases, and 12 bases separated the two germline ends. This CDR3 contains 17 residues. The germline V gene has CDR1 LNHDA and CDR2 SQIVND (reference sequence). CDR3 DNA sequence: TGTGCCAGTAGTATTCTTCGCCGCGCCTCTGGGGCCAACGTCCTGACTTTC. Protein product: CASSILRRASGANVLTF.

The chain employs TRBV9 and TRBJ2-3; possibly TRBD1 for D (6 bases). Looked up from germline, CDR1 is SGDLS and CDR2 is YYNGEE. Trimming left V 3 bases short and J 6 bases short, with 20 bases between. This CDR3 has 16 residues. The CDR3 coding sequence is TGTGCCAGCAGCGCCCGGGACCTACAGGGTCATGATACGCAGTATTTT. It yields the protein CASSARDLQGHDTQYF. Full variable domain (rest looked up from reference TRBV9 and TRBJ2-3): DSGVTQTPKHLITATGQRVTLRCSPRSGDLSVYWYQQSLDQGLQFLIQYYNGEERAKGNILERFSAQQFPDLHSELNLSSLELGDSALYFCASSARDLQGHDTQYFGPGTRLTVL.

This clonotype was observed once. V gene TRBV7-2 combines with J gene TRBJ2-1; tentatively, D is TRBD2 (5 bases). This CDR3 spans 15 amino acids. Trimming cost V 6 bases and J 7 bases, with 19 bases left between them. Looked up from germline, CDR1 is SGHTA and CDR2 is FQGNSA. CDR3 in amino acids: CASRKGVRQWNEQFF. In DNA, the CDR3 is TGTGCCAGCAGGAAGGGAGTCCGGCAGTGGAATGAGCAGTTCTTC.

This clonotype came up many times. The genes are TRBV5-6 and TRBJ2-3; D gene ambiguous. CDR3 size: 14 residues. Germline-derived CDR1 and CDR2 are SGHDT and YYEEEE. The ends were cut back, 0 bases at V and 1 base at J, with 6 bases in the middle. The CDR3 nucleotides are TGTGCCAGCAGCTTGGTAAGCGGCACAGATACGCAGTATTTT. It translates to CASSLVSGTDTQYF.

There are many counts of this clonotype. This chain links TRBV6-2 or TRBV6-3 with TRBJ2-7; 8 bases line up with TRBD2. This CDR3 spans 15 amino acids. V dropped 5 bases and J dropped 6; count of bases not matched to a gene: 12. Germline lookup yields CDR1 MNHEY and CDR2 SVGEGT. The CDR3 bases are TGTGCCAGCAGTACCAGCGTGGCGGGGGGCTTCGAGCAGTACTTC. It specifies CASSTSVAGGFEQYF.